What follows are 3 T cell receptor beta chains derived from one specimen sequenced in a study of shared clonotypes between healthy human individuals. The method was immunoSEQ multiplex PCR; TCRdb's version includes in-frame clones alone and lacks a portion of them. The data contain millions of clones, roughly 95% of them singletons. Naive CD8 cells, CD45RO-negative and positively selected for CCR7, excluded terminally differentiated effector memory CD45RA+ cells. What was sequenced was naive CD8+ T cells sorted from blood. All receptors come from a man aged 18-30 years in good health.

The chain recombines TRBV6-1 with TRBJ2-7; no definite D call. The germline V and J ends were trimmed by 1 base and 5 bases, with 15 bases remaining between them. CDR3 size: 15 residues. CDR1 MNHNS and CDR2 SASEGT come from the germline V gene. The CDR3 region is CASSEDTSFGNEQYF. The DNA for the CDR3 is TGTGCCAGCAGTGAAGATACCTCTTTCGGCAACGAGCAGTACTTC.

The chain links TRBV28 to TRBJ1-1, with D unclear. The CDR3 has 16 amino acids. V lost 1 base to trimming and J lost 6 bases, with 18 bases between them. CDR1 and CDR2 (germline): MDHEN, SYDVKM. CDR3 sequence (DNA): TGTGCCAGCAGTTTATCCTTGCTCGGAGGGTTCCCTGAAGCTTTCTTT. The encoded protein is CASSLSLLGGFPEAFF.

Comments on this clone: The sample carries other DNA sequences with the same CDR3. The gene calls are TRBV7-9 and TRBJ1-1, with D perhaps matching TRBD1 (5 bases). The CDR3 runs to 12 residues. The V gene lost 1 base and the J gene lost 6 bases, with 6 bases spanning the gap. Per germline, CDR1 SEHNR and CDR2 FQNEAQ (reference sequence). CDR3 DNA sequence: TGTGCCAGCAGCTTAGGGACATCTGAAGCTTTCTTT. This codes for CASSLGTSEAFF.